The 25 T cell receptor beta chains reported below all come from one sample, sequenced in a study of blood T cell repertoires in COVID-19. Profiled with immunoSEQ multiplex PCR; TCRdb holds only in-frame clones, not every one. Altogether 200,000 to 300,000 clones are present, approximately 89% being singletons, with the ten largest covering around 1.6%. Sample: peripheral blood. These receptors originate from a woman aged 55-70 years who had recovered from COVID-19.

This clone was picked up a small number of times. The V gene is TRBV4-1, the J gene TRBJ1-5; D call uncertain. Between the trimmed V and J ends, which lost 5 bases and 0 bases, there was a span of 14 bases. The CDR3 runs 16 residues. From germline, CDR1 is MGHRA and CDR2 YSYEKL. The CDR3 DNA reads TGCGCCAGCAGCGCAGAGGGAATTAATAGCAATCAGCCCCAGCATTTT. It specifies CASSAEGINSNQPQHF.

The chain employs TRBV6-5 and TRBJ2-2; the D gene is possibly TRBD2 (5 bases). The V end was cut by 2 bases, the J end by 4 bases, with 11 bases between. The CDR3 length is 15 residues. From germline, CDR1 is MNHEY and CDR2 SVGAGI. CDR3 in amino acids: CASSYLRASTGELFF. The CDR3 bases are TGTGCCAGCAGTTACCTGCGGGCTAGCACCGGGGAGCTGTTTTTT.

This chain connects TRBV6-6 to TRBJ1-2; D is undetermined. The CDR3 covers 16 residues. V lost 0 bases and J 1 base, leaving 12 bases between the germline ends. Germline loops: CDR1 MNHNY, CDR2 SVGAGI (reference sequence). Written as DNA, the CDR3 is TGTGCCAGCAGTTACTCCCCCCCCCTTTTTAACTATGGCTACACCTTC. Its protein product is CASSYSPPLFNYGYTF.

The chain employs TRBV5-1 and TRBJ1-1; 8 bases line up with TRBD1. V was clipped by 2 bases and J by 0 bases; unmatched bases: 3. The CDR3 loop spans 15 amino acids. The germline V gene encodes CDR1 SGHRS and CDR2 YFSETQ. The chain's CDR3 is CASSFQGAMNTEAFF. Written as DNA, the CDR3 is TGCGCCAGCAGCTTTCAGGGGGCTATGAACACTGAAGCTTTCTTT.

About this clone: Relative to the germline gene, one junction end is altered; a read error may explain this. V is TRBV7-7 and J is TRBJ2-3; TRBD1 aligns across 9 bases. The germline V gene encodes CDR1 SSHAT and CDR2 FNYEAQ (reference sequence). The CDR3 totals 17 residues. CDR3 sequence reads: CASSADRGQGFTDTQYF. The DNA for the CDR3 is TGTGCTAGCAGCGCAGACCGCGGACAGGGGTTCACAGATACGCAGTATTTT.

The V gene is TRBV3-1 (or the pseudogene TRBV3-2), the J gene TRBJ2-2, with 11 bases aligning to TRBD1. This CDR3 region has 16 residues. Germline V lookup: CDR1 LGHDT, CDR2 YNNKEL (reference sequence). V was clipped by 1 base and J by 6 bases; unmatched bases: 4. Here the CDR3 reads CASSQGTGGIAGELFF. The DNA of the CDR3 is TGTGCCAGCAGCCAAGGGACAGGGGGCATAGCCGGGGAGCTGTTTTTT.

The chain has TRBV7-8 and TRBJ2-7, with 7 bases fitting TRBD2. The CDR3 has 14 residues. Losses at the gene ends were 4 bases for V and 0 bases for J; bases not matched to a gene: 3. The germline V gene has CDR1 SGHVS and CDR2 FQNEAQ. CDR3 sequence (DNA): TGTGCCAGCAGCTGGGGGGGGACCTCCTACGAGCAGTACTTC. It yields the protein CASSWGGTSYEQYF.

This clone was seen a single time. V gene TRBV7-2 combines with J gene TRBJ1-6, with D perhaps matching TRBD1 (5 bases). Trimming stripped 3 bases from V and 10 bases from J, with 16 bases between. CDR1 is SGHTA and CDR2 is FQGNSA in the germline V gene. This CDR3 has 15 residues. The chain's CDR3 is CASSFPGRGRSPLHF. CDR3 nucleotide sequence: TGTGCCAGCAGCTTCCCCGGGAGGGGTCGGTCACCCCTCCACTTT.

The chain is built from TRBV19 and TRBJ1-4; 7 bases are a match to TRBD1. Per the germline V gene, CDR1 is LNHDA and CDR2 is SQIVND (reference sequence). The CDR3 is made up of 16 amino acids. Trimming cost V 10 bases and J 3 bases; bases outside gene matches: 14. CDR3 nucleotides: TGTGCCACTATTTCAAGGGGGACAGCGGCTAATGAAAAACTGTTTTTT. It encodes CATISRGTAANEKLFF.

The V call is TRBV7-8, the J call TRBJ2-5, with 12 bases identical to TRBD2. From germline, CDR1 is SGHVS and CDR2 FQNEAQ. The junction had 9 bases not matched to a gene; V was cut back by 1 base and J by 6 bases. This CDR3 has 17 amino acids. The CDR3 sequence is CASSLVLAGGPIKTQYF. The CDR3 nucleotides are TGTGCCAGCAGCTTAGTTCTAGCGGGGGGGCCAATTAAGACCCAGTACTTC.

This clone appeared a single time. The chain links TRBV7-2 to TRBJ2-1; 8 positions agree with TRBD2. CDR3 length equals 15 residues. V was clipped by 7 bases and J by 0 bases; unmatched bases: 5. The V gene's germline CDR1 is SGHTA and CDR2 FQGNSA. The CDR3 region is CASKPSGSSYNEQFF. CDR3 DNA: TGTGCCAGCAAACCGAGCGGGAGCTCCTACAATGAGCAGTTCTTC.

The chain couples TRBV5-6 to TRBJ1-6, with a tentative D call TRBD1 (5 bases). CDR3 length equals 14 residues. The germline gives CDR1 SGHDT, CDR2 YYEEEE. With 7 bases removed from V and 7 bases from J, the gap between germline ends came to 15 bases. CDR3 DNA sequence: TGTGCCAGCGAGTGGGGCCTGAGGAATTCACCCCTCCACTTT. Its translation is CASEWGLRNSPLHF.

The rearrangement uses TRBV6-5 and TRBJ2-6, with D perhaps matching TRBD2 (5 bases). The CDR3 consists of 16 residues. CDR1 is MNHEY, CDR2 SVGAGI, per germline. V was pared by 0 bases and J by 0 bases, with 6 bases between. CDR3 residues: CASSYSGLSGANVLTF. CDR3 bases: TGTGCCAGCAGTTACTCTGGACTCTCTGGGGCCAACGTCCTGACTTTC.

The rearrangement links TRBV18 to TRBJ2-5; D not certain. Per the germline V gene, CDR1 is KGHSH and CDR2 is LQKENI. This CDR3 comprises 14 residues. V was pared by 6 bases and J by 6 bases, with 17 bases between. CDR3 nucleotide sequence: TGTGCCAGCTCGCCGGTCTACAGCTCGCAGACCCAGTACTTC. Its translation is CASSPVYSSQTQYF. Drawing the rest from reference TRBV18 and TRBJ2-5, the complete variable domain is NAGVMQNPRHLVRRRGQEARLRCSPMKGHSHVYWYRQLPEEGLKFMVYLQKENIIDESGMPKERFSAEFPKEGPSILRIQQVVRGDSAAYFCASSPVYSSQTQYFGPGTRLLVL.

V is TRBV5-8 and J is TRBJ1-3; D remains unclear. This CDR3 is 16 amino acids long. Trimming took off 0 bases at V and 0 bases at J, with 10 bases between the two ends. Germline V lookup: CDR1 SGHTS, CDR2 YDEGEE. The CDR3 nucleotides are TGTGCCAGCAGCTTGGAACAGATTCTCTCTGGAAACACCATATATTTT. Protein sequence: CASSLEQILSGNTIYF.

The V and J genes are TRBV3-1 (or the pseudogene TRBV3-2) and TRBJ2-7; TRBD1 matches 10 bases. In germline, CDR1 is LGHDT, CDR2 YNNKEL (reference sequence). This CDR3 region has 13 residues. V shed 3 bases and J 5 bases; nucleotides not matched to a gene: 1. The DNA of the CDR3 is TGTGCCAGCAGCCACGGACAGGGGGACGAGCAGTACTTC. Protein: CASSHGQGDEQYF.

This chain uses TRBV7-9 with TRBJ2-3, with a tentative D call TRBD2 (5 bases). Trimming shortened V by 5 bases and J by 1 base, and 16 bases separated the two germline ends. The CDR3 is made up of 16 amino acids. Per the germline V gene, CDR1 is SEHNR and CDR2 is FQNEAQ (reference sequence). The chain's CDR3 is CASSLTWESRTDTQYF. In DNA, the CDR3 is TGTGCCAGCAGCCTCACTTGGGAGAGTCGCACAGATACGCAGTATTTT.

The rearrangement uses TRBV9 and TRBJ2-1; no reliable D call. This CDR3 contains 14 residues. V was trimmed by 3 bases and J by 3 bases, leaving 10 bases between them. CDR1 is SGDLS, CDR2 YYNGEE, per germline. The CDR3 bases are TGTGCCAGCAGCGACCACCAGATCTACAATGAGCAGTTCTTC. Encoded protein: CASSDHQIYNEQFF.

The chain recombines TRBV4-1 with TRBJ2-2; 8 bases align to TRBD1. V was clipped by 2 bases and J by 6 bases; unmatched bases: 2. Germline values: CDR1 MGHRA, CDR2 YSYEKL. There are 14 residues in the CDR3. CDR3 sequence: CASSQQGASGELFF. The CDR3 DNA follows: TGCGCCAGCAGCCAACAGGGGGCCTCCGGGGAGCTGTTTTTT.

The chain links TRBV7-9 to TRBJ1-1; 7 positions match TRBD1. Germline CDR1 SEHNR, CDR2 FQNEAQ (reference sequence). With V trimmed by 1 base and J by 10 bases, 3 bases remained unmatched. The CDR3 runs to 12 residues. The CDR3 DNA reads as TGTGCCAGCAGCTTAGGGAGACAGGGAGCTTTCTTT. This gives the protein CASSLGRQGAFF.

The CDR3 DNA sequence: TGTGCCAGCAGCCCCCGGGACAGGCAGACGGTCCAGTACTTC. It encodes CASSPRDRQTVQYF. J is TRBJ2-7 and V is TRBV7-9, with TRBD1 matching over 8 bases. The CDR3 covers 14 residues. Germline V gene lookup returns CDR1 SEHNR and CDR2 FQNEAQ (reference sequence). Trimming took 5 bases from V and 10 from J; bases not matched to a gene: 13. Filled out from reference TRBV7-9 and TRBJ2-7, the complete variable domain reads DTGVSQNPRHKITKRGQNVTFRCDPISEHNRLYWYRQTLGQGPEFLTYFQNEAQLEKSRLLSDRFSAERPKGSFSTLEIQRTEQGDSAMYLCASSPRDRQTVQYFGPGTRLTVT.

The CDR3 DNA reads TGTGCCAGCAGCGTAGAAGCGGGGGGCATCGAGACCCAGTACTTC. Translation: CASSVEAGGIETQYF. The V gene is TRBV9, the J gene TRBJ2-5; 9 bases map to TRBD2. CDR3 size: 15 residues. V shed 0 bases and J 5 bases; nucleotides not matched to a gene: 5. CDR1 is SGDLS, CDR2 YYNGEE, per germline.

The rearrangement joins TRBV7-9 to TRBJ1-2; D may be TRBD1 (6 bases). From germline, CDR1 is SEHNR and CDR2 FQNEAQ (reference sequence). The CDR3 is made up of 14 amino acids. Trimming removed 1 base from V and 4 bases from J, with 10 bases in between. This chain's CDR3 is CASSLEPGAYGYTF. CDR3 DNA sequence: TGTGCCAGCAGCTTAGAACCAGGGGCCTATGGCTACACCTTC.

The chain's CDR3 is CASSVGLAVSQETQYF. The DNA of the CDR3 is TGTGCCAGCAGCGTAGGTCTAGCAGTATCTCAAGAGACCCAGTACTTC. The genes are TRBV9 and TRBJ2-5, with D possibly being TRBD2 (5 bases). The CDR3 consists of 16 residues. Germline-derived CDR1 and CDR2 are SGDLS and YYNGEE. V shed 0 bases and J shed 2 bases, with 14 bases lying between them.

The chain combines TRBV6-5 with TRBJ1-5; 7 nucleotides agree with TRBD1. This CDR3 spans 14 amino acids. The V gene end was trimmed by 6 bases and the J gene end by 5 bases; junction bases not matched to a gene: 7. CDR1 MNHEY and CDR2 SVGAGI come from the germline V gene. In nucleotides, the CDR3 is TGTGCCAGCAGCGGAACAGGGGTCTATCAGCCCCAGCATTTT. Its translation is CASSGTGVYQPQHF.